One T cell receptor beta chain is described in this entry. This clone was counted a few times. No antigen is known for it. No base quality information exists; no much larger clone differs at one position. From the germline V gene (reference sequence), CDR1 is WNHNN and CDR2 is SYGVQD. Measured from the cysteine to the phenylalanine, the CDR3 is 13 residues long. The CDR3 DNA has 39 bases and is translated from base 1. Trimming at the junction amounts to 5 bases on V and 10 bases on J, and the germline ends lie 12 bases apart. The immunoSEQ Assay, a bias-controlled multiplex PCR, was used to amplify TCRbeta CDR3 regions from genomic DNA. The published analysis was carried out like this. The number of nucleated cells in each sample was estimated from the amplification of reference gene primers within the assay. To quantify the absolute abundance of each unique TCRbeta CDR3 rearrangement, sequence reads were collapsed and filtered. For each sample, productive Simpson clonality was calculated as the square root of Simpson's diversity index across productive rearrangements. The table comes from immuneACCESS by way of TCRdb, which keeps in-frame sequences with V and J called. Part of the clones is missing from these tables; in studies checked, under half for an unresolved V gene and the rest for unknown reasons. The V and J calls and clone size are taken from that table; D and trimming were inferred from the DNA. For this sample the table gives tens of thousands of clones, of which roughly 80% were detected only once. The ten biggest clones cover roughly 12% of the sample.

Collaborating institutions collected whole blood in K2EDTA tubes following their own protocols. For TCRbeta analysis, collaborators shipped samples in one of three forms: frozen whole blood, isolated PBMCs, or DNA extracted from either of those sample types. This entry belongs to a study of blood T cell repertoires in COVID-19 (TCRdb year 2020). Turning to the overall study: Samples covering the acute and convalescent phases of COVID-19 were provided by collaborators in the United States, Italy and Spain. The prospective study material was composed of cDNA or gDNA derived from T cells, B-cell-depleted T cells, or PBMCs. Deeply sampled blood TCRbeta repertoires from subjects exposed to, actively infected with, or recovered from COVID-19 were included in the dataset. The repertoires were released in a freely available public database intended as a resource for research on the immune response to SARS-CoV-2. Samples came from the ongoing ImmuneRACE study (first 160 participants) plus 1,254 subjects from 6 global collaborators. The sample metadata nearly always contained a de-identified subject ID, COVID-19 status, age in years and sex. Where available, HLA class I and class II types were taken from metadata supplied by the sample provider and were not determined by assay-based typing. Study-wide findings and limitations: The quantity of clinical and demographic metadata differed by source and by participant and was supplied without curation.

This sequence originates from a human donor in a cohort sampled during active COVID-19. The rearrangement joined TRBV10-1 to TRBJ1-6; the best D guess is TRBD1, with 5 bases matching. The specimen sequenced was peripheral blood. The CDR3 protein is CASSSRVGSPLHF. DNA sequence: TGCGCCAGCAGTAGCAGGGTCGGATCACCCCTCCACTTT.